This note documents a single TCR beta chain sequence. Its target is unknown. The data are from a study of beta chain features in type 1 diabetes. The CDR3 totals 17 residues. Germline-derived CDR1 and CDR2 are SNHLY and FYNNEI. V lost 4 bases and J lost 1; bases outside the gene matches: 11. Study-wide results and caveats: Researchers report that Type 1 diabetes patients had moderately but significantly shorter TCRB CDR3s across all four CD4+ subsets.

The whole isolated RNA underwent reverse transcription, so sequencing captured expressed TCRB transcripts. Assay: immunoSEQ multiplex PCR; the TCRdb copy retains only in-frame clones and omits some. Among about 240,000 clones, 25% to 30% were seen once, and the ten largest hold roughly 4.1%. The authors sorted CD4+ naive, central memory, regulatory and stem cell-like memory cells via CD45RO/CCR7/CD25/CD127/CD95/CD27. Sorted populations all had greater than 98% purity. This chain uses TRBV2 with TRBJ2-5; TRBD2 agrees at 8 bases. The source is a man aged 25 to 45 in good health. The sample taken for sequencing was central memory CD4+ T cells from blood. CDR3 bases: TGTGCCAGCAGTGGAGACGGGGGGGCCAGTATCCAAGAGACCCAGTACTTC. It encodes CASSGDGGASIQETQYF.